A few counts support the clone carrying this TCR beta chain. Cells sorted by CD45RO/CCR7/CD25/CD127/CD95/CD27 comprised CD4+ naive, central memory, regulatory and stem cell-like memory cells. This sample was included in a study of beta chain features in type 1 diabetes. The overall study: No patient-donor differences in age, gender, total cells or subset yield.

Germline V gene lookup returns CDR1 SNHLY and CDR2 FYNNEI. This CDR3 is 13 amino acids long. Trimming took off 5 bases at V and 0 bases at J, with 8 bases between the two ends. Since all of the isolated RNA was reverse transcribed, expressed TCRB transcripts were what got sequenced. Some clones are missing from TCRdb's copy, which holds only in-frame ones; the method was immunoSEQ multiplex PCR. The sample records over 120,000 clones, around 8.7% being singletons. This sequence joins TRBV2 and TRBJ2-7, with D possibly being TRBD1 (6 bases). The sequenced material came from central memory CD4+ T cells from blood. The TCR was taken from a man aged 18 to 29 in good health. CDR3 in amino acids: CASSTDSSYEQYF. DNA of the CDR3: TGTGCCAGCAGTACGGACAGCTCCTACGAGCAGTACTTC.